This T cell receptor (beta chain) appears in the sequencing data of a study of siplizumab effects on memory and regulatory T cells. The trim removed 5 bases at V and 0 bases at J, leaving 7 bases unmatched. This CDR3 region has 15 residues. The V gene's germline CDR1 is MNHEY and CDR2 SVGAGI. A 37°C coculture lasting six to seven days was applied to the mixed lymphocyte reaction cells. Using immunoSEQ multiplex PCR, the repertoire was profiled, and TCRdb retains in-frame clones only, with some absent. The repertoire has fewer than 20,000 clones, over 45% of them found once; the top ten carry about 5.3%. As regards this clone: The antigen remains unidentified.

Specimen: CFSE-low (dividing) CD4+ T cells sorted from an allogeneic mixed lymphocyte reaction. This sequence joins TRBV6-5 and TRBJ2-7; TRBD2 aligns across 7 bases. This clonotype was sampled from a human donor in good health; the cells came from an allogeneic mixed lymphocyte reaction. CDR3: CASSPSSGSSYEQYF. For the CDR3, the DNA is TGTGCCAGCAGTCCTTCTAGCGGAAGCTCCTACGAGCAGTACTTC.